The following is a T cell receptor (beta chain) sequence with its context. Under the authors' procedure: By means of reference gene primer amplification, nucleated cell counts were estimated. Using immunoSEQ multiplex PCR, the repertoire was profiled, and TCRdb retains in-frame clones only, with some absent. The D gene and trimming were derived from the DNA, and the V and J assignments and clone size from that table. The table includes 200,000 or so clones, over 75% detected once. These data originate in a study of blood T cell repertoires in COVID-19. Turning to the study itself: T cells, B-cell-depleted T cells, or PBMCs provided the cDNA or gDNA that served as material.

Germline lookup yields CDR1 SGHNT and CDR2 YYREEE (reference sequence). V gave up 5 bases and J gave up 5 bases; unmatched junction bases: 9. This CDR3 has 16 amino acids. This rearrangement joins TRBV5-4 to TRBJ1-4, with 10 bases lining up with TRBD1. The receptor comes from a human donor with active or convalescent COVID-19. The donor label of this sample is uncertain. Sequenced sample: peripheral blood. Here the CDR3 DNA reads TGTGCCAGCAGATCTGCGCCGGGACAGGGGAATGAAAAACTGTTTTTT. Its protein product is CASRSAPGQGNEKLFF.